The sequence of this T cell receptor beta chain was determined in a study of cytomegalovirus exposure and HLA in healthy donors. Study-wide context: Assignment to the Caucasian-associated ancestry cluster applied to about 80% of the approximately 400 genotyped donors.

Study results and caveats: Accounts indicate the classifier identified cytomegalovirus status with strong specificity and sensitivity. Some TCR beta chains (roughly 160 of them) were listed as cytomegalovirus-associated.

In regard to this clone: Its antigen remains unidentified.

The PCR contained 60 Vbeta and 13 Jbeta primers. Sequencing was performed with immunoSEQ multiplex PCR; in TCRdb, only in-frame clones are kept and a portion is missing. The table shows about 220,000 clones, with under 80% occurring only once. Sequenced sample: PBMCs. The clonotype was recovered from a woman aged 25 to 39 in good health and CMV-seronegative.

Here the CDR3 reads CASSLGAGSSWTEAFF. The CDR3 DNA reads TGTGCCAGCAGCTTGGGTGCAGGGTCTTCTTGGACTGAAGCTTTCTTT. The chain carries TRBV13 and TRBJ1-1; D possibly corresponds to TRBD1 (5 bases). This CDR3 contains 16 residues. Trimming took 3 bases from V and 5 from J, leaving 19 bases between them. Germline V gene data show CDR1 as PRHDT and CDR2 as FYEKMQ (reference sequence).